The 30 T cell receptor beta chains given below trace back to one sample, sequenced in a study of cytomegalovirus exposure and HLA in healthy donors. The study ran its PCR with 60 Vbeta and 13 Jbeta primers. The method was immunoSEQ multiplex PCR; TCRdb's version includes in-frame clones alone and lacks a portion of them. The table lists 99,000 or so clones, approximately 78% of them singletons. The sample taken for sequencing was PBMCs. The receptors shown here come from a woman between 40 and 55 years old in good health and CMV-seronegative.

The CDR3 coding sequence is TGTGCCAGCAGACCGGACAGCGGGAGGGCCGCTGAGCAGTACTTC. Translation: CASRPDSGRAAEQYF. The rearrangement joins TRBV5-4 to TRBJ2-7; 10 nucleotides agree with TRBD2. The CDR3 covers 15 residues. Germline CDR1 SGHNT, CDR2 YYREEE (reference sequence). After removal of 5 bases from V and 7 bases from J, the junction contained 12 bases not matched to a gene.

The gene calls are TRBV30 and TRBJ2-3, with 10 bases that match TRBD2. The germline V gene has CDR1 GTSNPN and CDR2 SVGIG (reference sequence). This CDR3 comprises 17 residues. V dropped 3 bases and J dropped 0; count of bases not matched to a gene: 9. The CDR3 protein is CAWRPAGGRRSTDTQYF. Here the CDR3 DNA reads TGTGCCTGGAGGCCAGCGGGAGGGCGGAGAAGCACAGATACGCAGTATTTT.

The chain employs TRBV18 and TRBJ1-5; the D is unclear. Per germline, CDR1 KGHSH and CDR2 LQKENI. V was pared by 4 bases and J by 2 bases, with 6 bases between. The CDR3 length is 13 residues. CDR3 amino acids: CASSQARNQPQHF. The CDR3 bases are TGTGCCAGCTCACAAGCCCGCAATCAGCCCCAGCATTTT.

The chain couples TRBV19 to TRBJ1-1; TRBD1 aligns across 7 bases. V was clipped by 6 bases and J by 9 bases; unmatched bases: 13. Germline CDR1 reads LNHDA; CDR2 reads SQIVND (reference sequence). This CDR3 contains 14 residues. CDR3: CASSQIMLQGKAFF. CDR3 coding DNA: TGTGCCAGTAGCCAAATTATGCTACAGGGGAAAGCTTTCTTT.

This chain links TRBV7-9 with TRBJ2-7; a possible D gene is TRBD2 (5 bases). V lost 4 bases and J 3 bases, leaving 13 bases between the germline ends. Germline CDR1 reads SEHNR; CDR2 reads FQNEAQ (reference sequence). The CDR3 covers 14 residues. CDR3 coding DNA: TGTGCCAGCAGCTCACGGGAAAAATACTACGAGCAGTACTTC. Protein sequence: CASSSREKYYEQYF.

The genes are TRBV5-4 and TRBJ2-2; perhaps TRBD2 as D (6 bases). CDR3 length equals 15 residues. CDR1 SGHNT and CDR2 YYREEE come from the germline V gene (reference sequence). V lost 2 bases and J 1 base, leaving 9 bases between the germline ends. CDR3 region: CASSFLAENTGELFF. DNA of the CDR3: TGTGCCAGCAGCTTCTTAGCGGAGAACACCGGGGAGCTGTTTTTT. The complete variable domain, with remaining parts taken from reference TRBV5-4 and TRBJ2-2, reads ETGVTQSPTHLIKTRGQQVTLRCSSQSGHNTVSWYQQALGQGPQFIFQYYREEENGRGNFPPRFSGLQFPNYSSELNVNALELDDSALYLCASSFLAENTGELFFGEGSRLTVL.

This chain joins TRBV7-9 and TRBJ2-1, with TRBD2 matching over 10 bases. The length of the CDR3 is 15 residues. With 3 bases clipped from V and 2 bases from J, the junction kept 1 base outside the gene matches. The V gene's germline CDR1 is SEHNR and CDR2 FQNEAQ (reference sequence). The CDR3 here is CASSLGLATYNEQFF. The CDR3 region has the DNA TGTGCCAGCAGCTTGGGACTAGCGACCTACAATGAGCAGTTCTTC.

This clone was detected a few times. The chain couples TRBV28 to TRBJ1-1; tentative D call: TRBD1 (5 bases). CDR1 MDHEN and CDR2 SYDVKM come from the germline V gene. V gave up 3 bases and J gave up 0 bases, with 8 bases separating them. This CDR3 has 14 residues. The CDR3: CASSFQGMNTEAFF. In nucleotides, the CDR3 is TGTGCCAGCAGTTTTCAGGGTATGAACACTGAAGCTTTCTTT.

The genes are TRBV18 and TRBJ2-7, with TRBD1 identical over 10 bases. The V and J ends lost 2 bases and 5 bases, in that order; junction bases with no gene match: 3. This CDR3 is built from 14 residues. CDR1 is KGHSH, CDR2 LQKENI, per germline. The chain's CDR3 is CASSPGTGEHEQYF. The CDR3, as DNA: TGTGCCAGCTCACCAGGGACAGGGGAACACGAGCAGTACTTC. The full variable domain, in which reference TRBV18 and TRBJ2-7 provide the parts outside the CDR3, is NAGVMQNPRHLVRRRGQEARLRCSPMKGHSHVYWYRQLPEEGLKFMVYLQKENIIDESGMPKERFSAEFPKEGPSILRIQQVVRGDSAAYFCASSPGTGEHEQYFGPGTRLTVT.

CDR3 loop: CASRTSGNEQFF. CDR3 bases: TGTGCCTCGAGGACTAGCGGAAATGAGCAGTTCTTC. The J gene is TRBJ2-1, the V gene TRBV28; 10 bases agree with TRBD2. V shed 11 bases and J 7 bases; nucleotides not matched to a gene: 5. The CDR3 covers 12 residues. Germline assignment: CDR1 MDHEN and CDR2 SYDVKM.

The V gene is TRBV25-1, the J gene TRBJ2-7; 12 positions agree with TRBD1. The J segment lost 4 bases and the V segment lost 3 bases, leaving 4 bases of the junction unmatched. Per germline, CDR1 MGHDK and CDR2 SYGVNS. The CDR3 has 15 amino acids. The CDR3 coding sequence is TGTGCCAGCAGTGATAGGGACAGGGGGCGTTACGAGCAGTACTTC. Its translation is CASSDRDRGRYEQYF.

This chain uses TRBV5-1 with TRBJ2-3, with 7 bases identical to TRBD2. V lost 6 bases to trimming and J lost 2 bases; unmatched junction nucleotides: 12. Germline CDR1 is SGHRS and CDR2 is YFSETQ. The CDR3 runs 16 residues. The CDR3 protein is CASTSPRGRFTDTQYF. CDR3 coding DNA: TGCGCCAGCACCTCGCCGCGGGGGAGGTTCACAGATACGCAGTATTTT.

The chain recombines TRBV6-4 with TRBJ2-2, with 8 nucleotides matching TRBD2. The CDR3 covers 14 residues. CDR1 and CDR2 from the germline V gene are MRHNA and SNTAGT. The V gene end was trimmed by 5 bases and the J gene end by 5 bases; junction bases not matched to a gene: 4. The CDR3 spells CASSPGGRTGELFF. DNA of the CDR3: TGTGCCAGCAGTCCGGGAGGGCGAACCGGGGAGCTGTTTTTT.

This chain connects TRBV2 to TRBJ1-1; 9 nucleotides match TRBD1. The length of the CDR3 is 16 residues. Looked up from germline, CDR1 is SNHLY and CDR2 is FYNNEI. Trimming removed 4 bases from V and 3 bases from J; junction bases left unmatched: 9. The CDR3 spells CASSGPGDRAYTEAFF. Written as DNA, the CDR3 is TGTGCCAGCAGTGGTCCTGGGGACAGGGCTTACACTGAAGCTTTCTTT. Full variable domain (missing parts from reference TRBV2 and TRBJ1-1): EPEVTQTPSHQVTQMGQEVILRCVPISNHLYFYWYRQILGQKVEFLVSFYNNEISEKSEIFDDQFSVERPDGSNFTLKIRSTKLEDSAMYFCASSGPGDRAYTEAFFGQGTRLTVV.

The rearrangement uses TRBV2 and TRBJ2-6, with D uncertain. V lost 7 bases, J lost 1 base, and 14 bases lay in between. Per germline, CDR1 SNHLY and CDR2 FYNNEI. The CDR3 is 16 residues long. Here the CDR3 DNA reads TGTGCCAGCAAAACGGGTCTCCGGTCTGGGGCCAACGTCCTGACTTTC. It translates to CASKTGLRSGANVLTF.

This clone has more than one count but fewer than ten. The rearrangement links TRBV6-5 to TRBJ1-4; unclear D gene. The CDR3 is 13 amino acids. V was pared by 2 bases and J by 11 bases, with 12 bases between. Germline-derived CDR1 and CDR2 are MNHEY and SVGAGI. The CDR3: CASSYGGSGKLFF. CDR3 nucleotide sequence: TGTGCCAGCAGTTACGGCGGAAGCGGGAAACTGTTTTTT.

This clone was detected a few times. The chain is built from TRBV27 and TRBJ2-1; TRBD2 might be the D (5 bases). The CDR3 contains 12 residues. The ends were cut back, 5 bases at V and 8 bases at J, with 10 bases in the middle. CDR1 is MNHEY, CDR2 SMNVEV, per germline (reference sequence). CDR3 in DNA: TGTGCCAGCAGTCCCCGGGGTCATGAGCAGTTCTTC. Amino acids: CASSPRGHEQFF.

This chain uses TRBV5-3 with TRBJ1-1; tentative D call: TRBD1 (5 bases). TRBV5-3 is an open reading frame, and its role is uncertain. The CDR3 spans 16 residues. The V end was cut by 2 bases, the J end by 5 bases, with 19 bases between. CDR3 DNA: TGTGCCAGAAGCTTCCCAAGGGATCAGGGCGAGACTGAAGCTTTCTTT. It specifies CARSFPRDQGETEAFF.

For the CDR3, the DNA is TGCGCCAGCAGCCAAGATCCGATAGCTAACTATGGCTACACCTTC. This sequence encodes CASSQDPIANYGYTF. The chain joins TRBV4-1 to TRBJ1-2, with D unclear. Per germline, CDR1 MGHRA and CDR2 YSYEKL. The V and J ends lost 0 bases and 0 bases respectively, with 8 bases between them. This CDR3 has 15 amino acids.

This clone has more than one count but fewer than ten. The CDR3 spells CASSLVTLWGVPYEQYF. The CDR3 bases are TGTGCCAGCAGCTTAGTAACTCTGTGGGGGGTTCCCTACGAGCAGTACTTC. J is TRBJ2-7 and V is TRBV7-2, with D possibly TRBD2 on 6 matching bases. The germline V gene has CDR1 SGHTA and CDR2 FQGNSA. Trimming took 1 base from V and 2 from J, leaving 18 bases between them. The CDR3 spans 17 residues.

The chain has TRBV7-9 and TRBJ2-4; 8 bases are a match to TRBD2. CDR1 is SEHNR, CDR2 FQNEAQ, per germline (reference sequence). Germline trimming cut 0 bases from V and 4 bases from J; bases unmatched to any gene: 5. The CDR3 consists of 16 residues. DNA for the CDR3: TGTGCCAGCAGCTTAGCCCCGGGAGGGCCGAAAAACATTCAGTACTTC. Protein product: CASSLAPGGPKNIQYF.

This chain links TRBV19 with TRBJ1-2; D possibly corresponds to TRBD1 (5 bases). Germline-derived CDR1 and CDR2 are LNHDA and SQIVND (reference sequence). The CDR3 length is 14 residues. Deletions cut 1 base from V and 7 bases from J, with 13 bases between. Here the CDR3 reads CASSIGQYVSGYTF. For the CDR3, the DNA is TGTGCCAGTAGTATAGGACAGTACGTAAGTGGCTACACCTTC.

The J gene is TRBJ1-3, the V gene TRBV6-1; 7 positions match TRBD1. The CDR3 is made up of 11 amino acids. CDR1 and CDR2 (germline): MNHNS, SASEGT. V lost 8 bases, J lost 7 bases, and 2 bases stayed unmatched. The DNA for the CDR3 is TGTGCCAGCCGGGGACAGAACACCATATATTTT. This gives the protein CASRGQNTIYF.

The rearrangement joins TRBV4-1 to TRBJ2-7; 9 bases are shared with TRBD1. CDR1 is MGHRA, CDR2 YSYEKL, per germline. The CDR3 is 16 residues long. The V and J ends lost 1 base and 4 bases, in that order; junction bases with no gene match: 8. This CDR3 reads CASSQGSTGGVYEQYF. The CDR3, as DNA: TGCGCCAGCAGCCAAGGTTCGACAGGGGGTGTGTACGAGCAGTACTTC.

This chain uses TRBV6-5 with TRBJ1-4; TRBD1 matches at 8 bases. V shed 5 bases and J 5 bases; nucleotides not matched to a gene: 7. Germline CDR1 reads MNHEY; CDR2 reads SVGAGI. The CDR3 consists of 15 residues. CDR3 DNA: TGTGCCAGCAGTCAACGGACAGGGAAGAATGAAAAACTGTTTTTT. It yields the protein CASSQRTGKNEKLFF.

The chain employs TRBV10-3 and TRBJ1-5; 8 bases align to TRBD1. Germline lookup yields CDR1 ENHRY and CDR2 SYGVKD. With V trimmed by 8 bases and J by 4 bases, 4 bases remained unmatched. The CDR3 totals 13 residues. In DNA form, the CDR3 reads TGTGCCATCGGGACAGGTCTTAATCAGCCCCAGCATTTT. This gives the protein CAIGTGLNQPQHF.

V usage is TRBV6-1 and J usage is TRBJ2-1, with D maybe TRBD2 (6 bases). This CDR3 is built from 14 residues. Germline assignment: CDR1 MNHNS and CDR2 SASEGT. V was clipped by 0 bases and J by 10 bases, with 13 bases between them. For the CDR3, the DNA is TGTGCCAGCAGTGAAGCTGGGGGGTGGGACGAGCAGTTCTTC. The encoded protein is CASSEAGGWDEQFF.

This sequence joins TRBV7-2 and TRBJ2-7; 8 bases are a match to TRBD2. V trimming: 4 bases; J trimming: 5 bases; junction bases outside the gene matches: 10. CDR1 is SGHTA and CDR2 is FQGNSA in the germline V gene. The CDR3 runs to 15 residues. DNA of the CDR3: TGTGCCAGCAGCTACTCTGGCGGGAGGTTCGACGAGCAGTACTTC. Its protein product is CASSYSGGRFDEQYF.

This sequence joins TRBV6-5 and TRBJ2-3; D is unresolved. Germline assignment: CDR1 MNHEY and CDR2 SVGAGI. The CDR3 has 13 amino acids. V lost 3 bases and J 4 bases, leaving 8 bases between the germline ends. This CDR3 is CASSYKAADTQYF. In nucleotides, the CDR3 is TGTGCCAGCAGTTATAAGGCGGCAGATACGCAGTATTTT.

The CDR3 protein is CSAPDRDTF. The CDR3 bases are TGCAGTGCTCCGGACAGGGATACCTTC. The chain couples TRBV20-1 to TRBJ1-2; the match to TRBD1 covers 8 bases. Germline V lookup: CDR1 DFQATT, CDR2 SNEGSKA (reference sequence). This CDR3 has 9 amino acids. V trimming: 5 bases; J trimming: 14 bases; junction bases outside the gene matches: 4.